A single sample gave rise to the 15 T cell receptor beta chains below, sequenced in a study of human T cells and chemical hapten exposure. TCRdb re-derived calls from the RACE reads in MiXCR, one entry per CDR3 protein. The sample has approximately 120,000 distinct CDR3 sequences; less than 10% are singletons. Indicated time point: patch test 2, 6 weeks after DPC sensitization. This sample's treatment: therapeutic diphenylcyclopropenone sensitization with weekly scalp DPC. Material: whole blood, obtained in connection with sensitization to the hapten diphenylcyclopropenone (DPC). The receptors derive from a woman aged 40 to 50 with alopecia areata. Some clones in this sample may be carry-over from other donors' samples.

This clonotype was seen more than once but under ten times. J is TRBJ2-1 and V is TRBV3-2; the table's D call of TRBD1 was not tested on the DNA. TRBV3-2 is termed a pseudogene. The CDR3 contains 17 residues. The CDR3 DNA reads as TGTGCCAGCAGCCGAGCCCCGAAGACAGGGAGCTACAATGAGCAGTTCTTC. Amino acid sequence: CASSRAPKTGSYNEQFF.

This clonotype was detected many times. The chain recombines TRBV11-2 with TRBJ2-2, with TRBD2 identical over 8 bases. CDR1 is SGHAT, CDR2 FQNNGV, per germline. J lost 2 bases, V lost 1 base, and 6 bases had no gene match. The CDR3 has 17 residues. The CDR3: CASSLVSSGGNTGELFF. The CDR3 DNA is TGTGCCAGCAGCTTAGTTTCCAGCGGGGGAAACACCGGGGAGCTGTTTTTT.

This clonotype was recorded at least ten times. The chain uses TRBV4-2 and TRBJ2-1, with D possibly matching TRBD2 (5 bases). The germline gives CDR1 LGHNA, CDR2 YNFKEQ. The V end lost 3 bases, the J end lost 4 bases, and 13 bases lay between the germline ends. This CDR3 is built from 15 residues. CDR3 DNA: TGTGCCAGCAGCCAGCACGGGGATGATTACAATGAGCAGTTCTTC. Translating it yields CASSQHGDDYNEQFF.

Only a few counts were recorded for this clonotype. V usage is TRBV20-1 and J usage is TRBJ2-6, with D tentatively TRBD1 or TRBD2 (5 bases each). CDR1 and CDR2 from the germline V gene are DFQATT and SNEGSKA (reference sequence). Trimming removed 1 base at V and 0 bases at J, with 34 bases between. CDR3 length equals 24 residues. CDR3 sequence reads: CSARGSAHTVVHGAINSGANVLTF. The CDR3 DNA follows: TGCAGTGCTAGAGGGTCAGCACACACCGTCGTCCACGGGGCGATAAACTCTGGGGCCAACGTCCTGACTTTC.

This clonotype was observed at least ten times. The chain is built from TRBV9 and TRBJ2-7; 7 nucleotides agree with TRBD1. The J segment lost 0 bases and the V segment lost 0 bases, leaving 6 bases of the junction unmatched. CDR3 length equals 16 residues. The germline CDR1 and CDR2 sequences are SGDLS and YYNGEE. The CDR3 region is CASSVAGDSYSYEQYF. CDR3 nucleotides: TGTGCCAGCAGCGTAGCTGGGGACAGCTACTCCTACGAGCAGTACTTC.

This CDR3 reads CASSEGAPSNIQYF. The CDR3 DNA follows: TGTGCCAGCAGTGAGGGGGCGCCTTCAAACATTCAGTACTTC. V gene TRBV2 combines with J gene TRBJ2-4; D might be TRBD1 (6 bases). The CDR3 has 14 residues. The germline CDR1 and CDR2 sequences are SNHLY and FYNNEI. The V end lost 3 bases, the J end lost 6 bases, and 12 bases lay between the germline ends.

In its sample, this clonotype was seen many times. V is TRBV11-2 and J is TRBJ1-1, with TRBD1 identical over 8 bases. The CDR3 sequence is 15 residues long. V lost 5 bases to trimming and J lost 1 base; unmatched junction nucleotides: 6. Looked up from germline, CDR1 is SGHAT and CDR2 is FQNNGV. CDR3 coding DNA: TGTGCCAGCAGCCCCCGACAGGGGCCGAACACTGAAGCTTTCTTT. It codes for CASSPRQGPNTEAFF.

This clonotype was detected once. V is TRBV11-2 and J is TRBJ2-7; no reliable D call. The CDR3 contains 11 residues. V was trimmed by 3 bases and J by 10 bases, leaving 10 bases between them. Germline V gives CDR1 SGHAT, CDR2 FQNNGV. The CDR3: CASSFAVRQYF. For the CDR3, the DNA is TGTGCCAGCAGCTTCGCGGTGAGACAGTACTTC.

This clonotype occurred many times. The chain has TRBV3-1 and TRBJ1-5; TRBD1 is a possible D gene (5 bases). The CDR3 sequence is 15 residues long. Trimming cost V 4 bases and J 7 bases, with 17 bases left between them. Per germline, CDR1 LGHDT and CDR2 YNNKEL (reference sequence). CDR3 coding DNA: TGTGCCAGCAGCCCCTACGTGGGGACGGAGCAGCCCCAGCATTTT. It translates to CASSPYVGTEQPQHF.

This clonotype was seen repeatedly, ten times or more. The chain uses TRBV9 and TRBJ2-2; 8 nucleotides match TRBD2. The trim removed 0 bases at V and 1 base at J, leaving 2 bases unmatched. The CDR3 totals 16 residues. Looked up from germline, CDR1 is SGDLS and CDR2 is YYNGEE. In nucleotides, the CDR3 is TGTGCCAGCAGCGTAGGGCTAGCGGGGAACACCGGGGAGCTGTTTTTT. As protein: CASSVGLAGNTGELFF.

This clonotype showed up just a few times. The genes are TRBV30 and TRBJ1-2; D is perhaps TRBD1 (6 bases). Germline CDR1 and CDR2: GTSNPN and SVGIG (reference sequence). V was pared by 4 bases and J by 8 bases, with 17 bases between. CDR3 length equals 13 residues. DNA of the CDR3: TGTGCCTGGACCCACGGTGGGGGGCTGGGCTACACCTTC. Its protein product is CAWTHGGGLGYTF.

Ten or more counts support this clonotype. V is TRBV12-3 or TRBV12-4 and J is TRBJ1-5; 8 bases align to TRBD1. The CDR3 runs 16 residues. J lost 0 bases, V lost 4 bases, and 5 bases had no gene match. The CDR3 loop reads CASSWGGQVSNQPQHF. CDR3 DNA: TGTGCCAGCAGTTGGGGGGGACAGGTTAGCAATCAGCCCCAGCATTTT.

V gene TRBV7-6 combines with J gene TRBJ1-1; possibly TRBD1 for D (5 bases). Germline lookup yields CDR1 SGHVS and CDR2 FNYEAQ. The germline V and J ends were trimmed by 3 bases and 1 base, with 6 bases remaining between them. The CDR3 has 13 residues. In DNA, the CDR3 is TGTGCCAGCAGCTTTGGGACGAACACTGAAGCTTTCTTT. Translating gives CASSFGTNTEAFF.

The sample holds many counts of this clonotype. The chain joins TRBV11-2 to TRBJ2-1, with D perhaps being TRBD1 or TRBD2 (6 bases each). Per germline, CDR1 SGHAT and CDR2 FQNNGV. The CDR3 extends over 16 amino acids. V was clipped by 4 bases and J by 2 bases, with 15 bases between them. The DNA for the CDR3 is TGTGCCAGCAGCTCCGCGAGGGGGGTCCCCTACAATGAGCAGTTCTTC. The encoded protein is CASSSARGVPYNEQFF.

This chain links TRBV4-3 with TRBJ2-3; either TRBD1 or TRBD2 may supply D (5 bases each). Germline V gives CDR1 LGHNA, CDR2 YSLEER. V was shortened by 0 bases and J by 1 base, with 8 bases between the two germline ends. The CDR3 loop spans 15 amino acids. CDR3 in DNA: TGCGCCAGCAGCCAAGACGGGGACGGCACAGATACGCAGTATTTT. The encoded protein is CASSQDGDGTDTQYF.